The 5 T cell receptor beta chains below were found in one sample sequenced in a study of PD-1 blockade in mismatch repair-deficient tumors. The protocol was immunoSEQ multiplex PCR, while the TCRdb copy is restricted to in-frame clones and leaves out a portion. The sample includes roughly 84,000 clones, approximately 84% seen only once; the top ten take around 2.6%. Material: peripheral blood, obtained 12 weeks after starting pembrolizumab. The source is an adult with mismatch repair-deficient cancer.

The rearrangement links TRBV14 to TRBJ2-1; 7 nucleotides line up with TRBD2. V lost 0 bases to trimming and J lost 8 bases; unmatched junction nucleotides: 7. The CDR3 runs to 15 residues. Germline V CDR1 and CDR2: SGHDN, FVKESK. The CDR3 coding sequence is TGTGCCAGCAGCCAAGATCCTAGCGGAAGAGATGAGCAGTTCTTC. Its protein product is CASSQDPSGRDEQFF.

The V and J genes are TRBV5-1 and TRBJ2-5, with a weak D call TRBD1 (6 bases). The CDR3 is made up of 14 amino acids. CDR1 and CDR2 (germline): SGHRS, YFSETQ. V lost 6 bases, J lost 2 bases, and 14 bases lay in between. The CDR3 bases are TGCGCCAGCACGAGGGGGTACGGGCAAGAGACCCAGTACTTC. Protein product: CASTRGYGQETQYF.

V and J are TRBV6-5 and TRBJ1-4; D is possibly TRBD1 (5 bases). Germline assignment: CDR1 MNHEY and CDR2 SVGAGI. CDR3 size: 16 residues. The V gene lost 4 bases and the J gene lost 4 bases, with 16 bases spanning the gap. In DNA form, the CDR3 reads TGTGCCAGCAGTTTCCTCGCGAGGGGCTTTAATGAAAAACTGTTTTTT. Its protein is CASSFLARGFNEKLFF.

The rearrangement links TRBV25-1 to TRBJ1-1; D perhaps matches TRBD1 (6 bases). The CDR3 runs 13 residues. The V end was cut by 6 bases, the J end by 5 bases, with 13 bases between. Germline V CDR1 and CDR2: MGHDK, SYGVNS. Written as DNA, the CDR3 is TGTGCCAGCAGGGACAGATATGGGACTGAAGCTTTCTTT. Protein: CASRDRYGTEAFF.

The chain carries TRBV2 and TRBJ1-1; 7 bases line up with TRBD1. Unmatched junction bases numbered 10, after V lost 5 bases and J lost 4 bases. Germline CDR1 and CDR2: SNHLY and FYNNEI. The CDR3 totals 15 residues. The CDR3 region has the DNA TGTGCCAGCAGTCCAGTAAGGGGGCTACCCACTGAAGCTTTCTTT. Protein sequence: CASSPVRGLPTEAFF.